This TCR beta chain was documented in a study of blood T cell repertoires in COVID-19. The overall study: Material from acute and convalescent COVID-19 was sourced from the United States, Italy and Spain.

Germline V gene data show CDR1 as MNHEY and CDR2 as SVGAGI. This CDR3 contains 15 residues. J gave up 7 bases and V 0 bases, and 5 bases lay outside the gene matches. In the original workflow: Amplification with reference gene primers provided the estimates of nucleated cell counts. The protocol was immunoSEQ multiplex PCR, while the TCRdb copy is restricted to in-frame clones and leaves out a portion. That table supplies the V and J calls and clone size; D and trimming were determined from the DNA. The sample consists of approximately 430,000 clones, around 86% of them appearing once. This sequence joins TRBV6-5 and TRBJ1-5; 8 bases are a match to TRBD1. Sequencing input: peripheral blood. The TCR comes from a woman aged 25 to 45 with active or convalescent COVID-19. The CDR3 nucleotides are TGTGCCAGCAGTTACTCGTCACAGGGGGTGCAGCCCCAGCATTTT. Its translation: CASSYSSQGVQPQHF.